This T cell receptor beta chain was identified during a study of blood T cell repertoires in COVID-19. In this sample, this clone turned up a few times. In the original analysis: Reference gene primers were amplified, and this amplification served to estimate nucleated cell counts. Sequencing used immunoSEQ multiplex PCR; TCRdb keeps in-frame clones, though not all of them. Clonal size and the V and J genes are those of that table, whereas D and trimming came from the DNA. The data hold more than 85,000 clones, with 65% to 90% observed a single time. The germline CDR1 and CDR2 sequences are SGHTA and FQGTGA. The CDR3 is 13 amino acids. Losses at the gene ends were 1 base for V and 12 bases for J; bases not matched to a gene: 7.

This TCR derives from a man aged 55 to 70 with acute or convalescent COVID-19. The source material was peripheral blood. The rearrangement uses TRBV7-3 and TRBJ2-5, with 8 bases lining up with TRBD1. CDR3 in DNA: TGTGCCAGCAGCTTAAGTTGGCAGGGGGCGAAGTACTTC. Translation gives CASSLSWQGAKYF.